A selection of T cell receptor beta chains follows, all from one sample in a study of tumor and adjacent non-tumor tissue in lung cancer. TCRdb reprocessed the multiplex PCR reads via MiXCR and lists one record per CDR3 protein. This table holds about 76,000 distinct CDR3 sequences, about two thirds found once. Sequenced material: lung tumor tissue. Receptors were obtained from a woman aged 65 to 85 with non-small cell lung cancer. Both conserved end residues are part of each CDR3. A D gene is named only where the DNA matches it firmly. The size of a clone is reported for some rows only, either as once, few or many, or as a class for expanded clones.

j_gene	v_gene	abundance	d_gene	CDR3nt	CDR3aa
TRBJ1-4	TRBV4-1	NA	TRBD1	TGCACCAGCAGCCTGACCGGGACAGGGAGACGGGAGAATGAAAAACTGTTTTTT	CTSSLTGTGRRENEKLFF
TRBJ2-1	TRBV12-3/TRBV12-4	NA	NA	TGTGCCAGCAGCATTAGGGACCAATACAATGAGCAGTTCTTC	CASSIRDQYNEQFF
TRBJ2-1	TRBV18	NA	NA	TGTGCCAGCCCACCACAGGACAGCTACAATGAGCAGTTCTTC	CASPPQDSYNEQFF
TRBJ1-4	TRBV6-1	NA	NA	TGTGCCAGCAATCTTGAGGGAGGGTCGGGTGAAAAACTGTTTTTT	CASNLEGGSGEKLFF
TRBJ2-3	TRBV11-2	NA	NA	TGTGCCAGCAGCTCCGACCCAAGGGATACGCAGTATTTT	CASSSDPRDTQYF
TRBJ1-6	TRBV6-1	NA	NA	TGTGCCAGCACCTCCGATCGACAGTATAGTTCACCCCTCCACTTC	CASTSDRQYSSPLHF
TRBJ1-3	TRBV19	NA	NA	TGTGCCAGTACTCCGCCCGGGGGCCCCTCTGGAAACACCATATATTTT	CASTPPGGPSGNTIYF
TRBJ2-3	TRBV29-1	NA	NA	TGCAGCGTTGAGGGGGTGGAACACAGTGATACACAGTATTTT	CSVEGVEHSDTQYF
TRBJ2-3	TRBV30	NA	NA	TGCGCCTGGATGGACAACACAGATATGCAGTATTTT	CAWMDNTDMQYF
TRBJ2-7	TRBV6-1	NA	TRBD2	TGTGCCGGCAGTGAGGTGTTCGTGACTAGCGGGCCTGGCATCTACGAGCAGTGCTTC	CAGSEVFVTSGPGIYEQCF
TRBJ2-7	TRBV6-2/TRBV6-3	once	TRBD2	TGTGCCAGCAGCTCTGGGGACACTAGCGGGAGATCGTTCTACGAGCAGTACTTC	CASSSGDTSGRSFYEQYF
TRBJ2-3	TRBV20-1	medium-sized	NA	TGCAGTGCTAGCCCGGCGGATACGCAGTATTTT	CSASPADTQYF
TRBJ1-1	TRBV28	NA	TRBD1	TGTGTCAGCACTGGGACAGGGGTGGACACTGAAGCTTTCTTT	CVSTGTGVDTEAFF
TRBJ2-6	TRBV20-1	NA	TRBD1	TGCAGTGCTAGCGAGCACCAACAGGGGTATGGGGCCAACGTCCTGACTTTC	CSASEHQQGYGANVLTF
TRBJ2-2	TRBV6-2/TRBV6-3	few	TRBD2	TGTGCCAGCAGTTACCCCAATCCGGGACTAGCAAACACTTGGGAGCTGTTCTTT	CASSYPNPGLANTWELFF
TRBJ2-2	TRBV19	NA	TRBD2	TGTGCCAGTGGTCCTAGCGGGTCGAACACAGGGGAGCTGTTTTTT	CASGPSGSNTGELFF
TRBJ2-1	TRBV14	many	TRBD1	TGTGCCAGCAGCCAAAAGGACAGGGCATCCTACAATGAGCAGTTCTTC	CASSQKDRASYNEQFF
TRBJ2-3	TRBV6-2/TRBV6-3	many	NA	TGTGCCAGCAGTTACTCGTTCCGATCTGATACGCAGTATTTT	CASSYSFRSDTQYF